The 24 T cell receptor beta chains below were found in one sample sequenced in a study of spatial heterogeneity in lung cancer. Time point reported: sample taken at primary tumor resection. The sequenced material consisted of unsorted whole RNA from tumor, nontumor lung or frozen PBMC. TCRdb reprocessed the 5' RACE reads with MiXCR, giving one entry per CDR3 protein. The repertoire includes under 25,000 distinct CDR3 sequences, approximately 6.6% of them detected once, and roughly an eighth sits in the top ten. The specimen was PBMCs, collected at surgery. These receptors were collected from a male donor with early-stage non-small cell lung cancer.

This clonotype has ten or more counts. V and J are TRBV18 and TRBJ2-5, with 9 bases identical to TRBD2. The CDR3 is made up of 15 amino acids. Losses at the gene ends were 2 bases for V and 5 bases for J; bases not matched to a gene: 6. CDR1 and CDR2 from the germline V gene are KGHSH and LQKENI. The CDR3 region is CASSPSSGRGETQYF. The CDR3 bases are TGTGCCAGCTCACCAAGTAGCGGGAGAGGTGAGACCCAGTACTTC.

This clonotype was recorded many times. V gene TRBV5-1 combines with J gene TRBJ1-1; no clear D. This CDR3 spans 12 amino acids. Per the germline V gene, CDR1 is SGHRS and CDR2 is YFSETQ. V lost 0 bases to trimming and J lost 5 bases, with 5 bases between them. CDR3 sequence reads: CASSLGWTEAFF. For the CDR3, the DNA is TGCGCCAGCAGCTTGGGTTGGACTGAAGCTTTCTTT.

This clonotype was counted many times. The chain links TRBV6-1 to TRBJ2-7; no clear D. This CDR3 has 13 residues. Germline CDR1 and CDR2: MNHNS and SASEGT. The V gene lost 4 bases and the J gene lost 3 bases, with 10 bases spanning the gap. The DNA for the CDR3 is TGTGCCAGCAGTGCTGGACCGCTCTACGAGCAGTACTTC. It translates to CASSAGPLYEQYF.

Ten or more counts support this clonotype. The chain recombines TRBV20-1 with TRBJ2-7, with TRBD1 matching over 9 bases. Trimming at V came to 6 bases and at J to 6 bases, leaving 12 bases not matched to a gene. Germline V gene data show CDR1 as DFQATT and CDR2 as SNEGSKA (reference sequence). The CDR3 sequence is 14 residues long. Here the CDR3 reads CSASAPGQGGEQYF. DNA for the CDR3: TGCAGTGCGTCAGCCCCGGGACAGGGAGGCGAGCAGTACTTC.

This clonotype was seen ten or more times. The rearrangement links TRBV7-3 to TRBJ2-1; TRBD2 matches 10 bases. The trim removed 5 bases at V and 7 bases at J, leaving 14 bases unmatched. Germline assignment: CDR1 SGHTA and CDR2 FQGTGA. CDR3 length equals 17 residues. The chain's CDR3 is CASSPRRLTSGENEQFF. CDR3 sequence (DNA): TGTGCCAGCAGCCCCAGGCGGCTTACTAGCGGGGAAAATGAGCAGTTCTTC.

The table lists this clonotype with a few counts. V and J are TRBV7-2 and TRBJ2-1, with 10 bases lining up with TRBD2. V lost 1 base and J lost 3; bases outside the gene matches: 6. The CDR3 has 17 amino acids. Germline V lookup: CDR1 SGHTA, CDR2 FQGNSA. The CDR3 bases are TGTGCCAGCAGCTTAGTTCTAGCGGGAGTATACTACAATGAGCAGTTCTTC. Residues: CASSLVLAGVYYNEQFF. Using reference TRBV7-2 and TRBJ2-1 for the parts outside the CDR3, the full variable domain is GAGVSQSPSNKVTEKGKDVELRCDPISGHTALYWYRQSLGQGLEFLIYFQGNSAPDKSGLPSDRFSAERTGGSVSTLTIQRTQQEDSAVYLCASSLVLAGVYYNEQFFGPGTRLTVL.

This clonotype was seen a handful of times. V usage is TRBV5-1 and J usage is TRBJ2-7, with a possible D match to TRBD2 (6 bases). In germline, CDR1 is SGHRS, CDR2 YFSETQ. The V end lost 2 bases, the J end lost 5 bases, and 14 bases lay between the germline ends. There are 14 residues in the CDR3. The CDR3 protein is CASSFNGGSHEQYF. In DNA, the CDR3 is TGCGCCAGCAGCTTTAACGGAGGGTCCCACGAGCAGTACTTC.

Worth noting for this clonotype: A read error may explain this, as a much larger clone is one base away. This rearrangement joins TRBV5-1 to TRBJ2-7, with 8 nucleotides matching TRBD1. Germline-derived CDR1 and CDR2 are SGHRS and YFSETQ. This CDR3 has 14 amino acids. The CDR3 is CACSSGTGSYEQYF. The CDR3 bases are TGCGCCTGCAGCTCCGGGACAGGTTCCTACGAGCAGTACTTC.

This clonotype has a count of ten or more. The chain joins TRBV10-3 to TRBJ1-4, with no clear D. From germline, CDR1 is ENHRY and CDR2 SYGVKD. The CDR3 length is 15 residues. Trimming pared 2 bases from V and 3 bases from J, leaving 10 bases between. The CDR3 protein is CAISELAYPNEKLFF. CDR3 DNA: TGTGCCATCAGTGAGCTGGCCTACCCTAATGAAAAACTGTTTTTT.

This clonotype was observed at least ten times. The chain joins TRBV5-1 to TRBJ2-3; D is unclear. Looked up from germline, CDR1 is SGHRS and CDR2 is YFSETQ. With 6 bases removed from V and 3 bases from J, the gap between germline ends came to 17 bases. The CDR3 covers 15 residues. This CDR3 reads CASIQDGDYTDTQYF. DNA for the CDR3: TGCGCCAGCATCCAGGACGGCGATTATACAGATACGCAGTATTTT.

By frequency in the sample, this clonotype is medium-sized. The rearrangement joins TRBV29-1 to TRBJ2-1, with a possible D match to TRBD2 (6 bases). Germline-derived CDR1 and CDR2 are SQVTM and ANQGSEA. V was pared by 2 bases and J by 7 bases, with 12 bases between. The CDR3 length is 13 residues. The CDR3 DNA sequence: TGCAGCGTTGAACCCAGAGGGAGGAATGAGCAGTTCTTC. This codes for CSVEPRGRNEQFF.

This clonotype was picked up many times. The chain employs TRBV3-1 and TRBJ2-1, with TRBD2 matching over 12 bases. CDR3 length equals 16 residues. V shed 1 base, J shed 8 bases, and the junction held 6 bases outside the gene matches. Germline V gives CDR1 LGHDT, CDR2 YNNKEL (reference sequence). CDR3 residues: CASSQAGLAGSYEQFF. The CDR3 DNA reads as TGTGCCAGCAGCCAAGCCGGACTAGCGGGGTCATATGAGCAGTTCTTC.

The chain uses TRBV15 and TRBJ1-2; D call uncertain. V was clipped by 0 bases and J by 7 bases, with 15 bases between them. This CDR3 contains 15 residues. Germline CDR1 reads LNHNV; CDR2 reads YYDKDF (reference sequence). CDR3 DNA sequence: TGTGCCACCAGCAGAGATCGGGAGACTGCCGGTGGCTACACCTTC. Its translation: CATSRDRETAGGYTF.

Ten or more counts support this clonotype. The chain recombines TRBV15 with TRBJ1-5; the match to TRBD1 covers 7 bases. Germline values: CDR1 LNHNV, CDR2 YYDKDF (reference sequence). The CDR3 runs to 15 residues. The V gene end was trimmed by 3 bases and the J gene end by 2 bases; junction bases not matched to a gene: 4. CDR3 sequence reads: CATSSRGTGNQPQHF. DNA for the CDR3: TGTGCCACCAGCAGCCGCGGGACAGGCAATCAGCCCCAGCATTTT.

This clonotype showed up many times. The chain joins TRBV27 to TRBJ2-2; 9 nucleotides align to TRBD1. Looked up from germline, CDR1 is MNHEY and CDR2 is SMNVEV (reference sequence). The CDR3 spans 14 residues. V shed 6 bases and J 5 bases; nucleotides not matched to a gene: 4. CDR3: CASRGTGRTGELFF. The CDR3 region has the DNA TGTGCCAGCAGAGGGACAGGGAGGACCGGGGAGCTGTTTTTT.

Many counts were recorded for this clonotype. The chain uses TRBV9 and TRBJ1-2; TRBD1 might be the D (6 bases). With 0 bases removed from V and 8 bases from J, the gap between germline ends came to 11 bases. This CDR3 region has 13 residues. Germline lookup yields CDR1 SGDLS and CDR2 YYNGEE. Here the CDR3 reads CASSVEQGYGYTF. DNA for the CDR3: TGTGCCAGCAGCGTAGAACAGGGTTACGGCTACACCTTC.

The CDR3 is CASLRVNVLTF. CDR3 DNA: TGTGCCAGCCTCAGGGTTAACGTCCTGACTTTC. The V and J genes are TRBV12-3 or TRBV12-4 and TRBJ2-6, with D tentatively TRBD1 (5 bases). CDR3 length: 11 residues. The V and J ends lost 8 bases and 10 bases respectively, with 9 bases between them.

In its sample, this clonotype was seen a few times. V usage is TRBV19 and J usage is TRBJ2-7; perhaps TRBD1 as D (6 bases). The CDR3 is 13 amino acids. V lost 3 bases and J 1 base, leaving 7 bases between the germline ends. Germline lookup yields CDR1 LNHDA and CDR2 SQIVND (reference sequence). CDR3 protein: CASSMTGSYEQYF. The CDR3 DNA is TGTGCCAGTAGTATGACAGGTTCCTACGAGCAGTACTTC.

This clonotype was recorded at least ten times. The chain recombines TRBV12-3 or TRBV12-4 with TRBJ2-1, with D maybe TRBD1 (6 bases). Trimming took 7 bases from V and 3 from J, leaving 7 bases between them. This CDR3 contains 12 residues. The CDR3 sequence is CASTQGYNEQFF. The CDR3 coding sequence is TGTGCCAGCACACAGGGCTACAATGAGCAGTTCTTC.

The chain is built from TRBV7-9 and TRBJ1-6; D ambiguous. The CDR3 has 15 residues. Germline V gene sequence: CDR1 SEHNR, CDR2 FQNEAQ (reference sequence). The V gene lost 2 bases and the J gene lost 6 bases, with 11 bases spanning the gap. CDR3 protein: CASSLSSASNSPLHF. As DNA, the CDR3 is TGTGCCAGCAGCTTATCGTCCGCTAGTAATTCACCCCTCCACTTT.

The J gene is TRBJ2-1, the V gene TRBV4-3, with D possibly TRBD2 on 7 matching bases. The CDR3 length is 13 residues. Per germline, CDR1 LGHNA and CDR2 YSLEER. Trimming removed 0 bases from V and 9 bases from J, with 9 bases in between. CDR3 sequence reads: CASSQDRGAEQFF. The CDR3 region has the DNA TGCGCCAGCAGCCAAGATCGGGGGGCTGAGCAGTTCTTC.

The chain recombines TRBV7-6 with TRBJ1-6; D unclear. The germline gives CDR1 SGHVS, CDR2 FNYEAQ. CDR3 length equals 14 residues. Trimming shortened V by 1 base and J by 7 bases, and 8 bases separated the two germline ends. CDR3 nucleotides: TGTGCCAGCAGCTTAGGAGAGGTCAATTCACCCCTCCACTTT. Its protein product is CASSLGEVNSPLHF.

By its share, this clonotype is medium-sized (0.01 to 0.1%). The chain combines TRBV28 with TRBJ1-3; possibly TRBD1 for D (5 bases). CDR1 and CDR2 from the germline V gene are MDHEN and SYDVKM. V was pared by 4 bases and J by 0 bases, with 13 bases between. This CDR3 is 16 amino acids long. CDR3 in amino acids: CASSSPGVGSGNTIYF. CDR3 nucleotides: TGTGCCAGCAGTTCACCGGGGGTTGGCTCTGGAAACACCATATATTTT.

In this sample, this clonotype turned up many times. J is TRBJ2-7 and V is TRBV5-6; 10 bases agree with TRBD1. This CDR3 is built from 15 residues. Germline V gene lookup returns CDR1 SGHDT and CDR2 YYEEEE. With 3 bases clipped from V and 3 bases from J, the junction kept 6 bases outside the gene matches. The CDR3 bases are TGTGCCAGCAGCTCCTCCGGGACAGGGGACTACGAGCAGTACTTC. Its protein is CASSSSGTGDYEQYF.